The following is a TCR beta chain sequence with its context. Its antigen is unknown. Base qualities were left out, and no much larger clone turns up one base away. This sample is drawn from a study of identical twins listed by TCRdb under 2016. Background for the entire study: To test whether fetal clonotypes persist, this study deep-sequenced TCR alpha and beta repertoires from monozygotic twins, from unrelated adults of various ages, and from cord blood. To rule out contamination, the twin experiments were replicated at different times with different library preparation protocols.

The library relied on 5' RACE. Sequencing instrument: Illumina HiSeq 2000. A universal primer binding site was added through template switching, and the final cDNA carried a unique molecular identifier so that TCR cDNA molecules could be counted accurately. Specific primers in the conserved constant-segment region were used to synthesize first-strand cDNA for the TCR alpha and beta chains. Each cDNA library was double barcoded, with a SMART-Mk sample barcode plus Illumina barcodes, to control for contamination. TruSeq adapter sequences, together with Illumina sample barcodes, were added in two successive PCR steps. The TCR alpha and beta cDNA libraries were sequenced on the Illumina HiSeq platform using custom primers. Concerning the study's data processing: MiGEC processed the raw reads to extract unique molecular identifiers, while MiXCR was used to determine the CDR3 positions. Recombination models were inferred per individual with the repgenHMM and IGoR tools using an EM algorithm. The analysis of shared clonotypes was done with the tcR package in R, with sharing normalized by the product of cloneset sizes. To study raw recombination without the effects of thymic and clonal selection, out-of-frame nonproductive sequences were analyzed. TCRdb applied fastp at Q25 and MiXCR to the public reads, then kept only in-frame beta chains. Every entry covers one CDR3 protein and lists the most common genes and DNA from its rows. TCRdb's processing, not the study's, gives the V and J calls here. Here the sample has about 530,000 distinct CDR3 sequences; 13% to 15% occur a single time. Together, the top ten hold roughly 0.4% of the sample.

Broader findings and caveats from the paper: Zero-insertion analyses could be partly confounded by invariant T cells such as MAIT and iNKT, though diverse VJ usage argued against such confounding for most clonotypes. In beta out-of-frame sequences, excess twin sharing was weaker, because having fewer shared sequences lowered the signal-to-noise ratio. Fewer insertions were carried by abundant cord blood beta clonotypes, a similar but weaker trend appeared in young adult naive repertoires, and no such trend appeared in memory repertoires. Conclusions relied on cross-sectional statistical analysis, since the same donors could not be followed over many years. Compared with coincidental sharing between unrelated individuals, out-of-frame TCR alpha sequences shared between twins had an excess of sequences with low generation probability. Recombination models systematically underestimated out-of-frame TCR alpha sharing in monozygotic twins but agreed with sharing between unrelated individuals.

From cysteine to phenylalanine, the CDR3 is 16 amino acids long. The read is trimmed to its CDR3 DNA, 48 bases read in frame from base 1. The CDR1 and CDR2 encoded by the germline V gene are SGHRS and YFSETQ. Trimming at the junction amounts to 4 bases on V and 2 bases on J, and the germline ends lie 15 bases apart. Every donor was a healthy Caucasian. The twin cohort consisted of three pairs of female monozygotic twins, all aged 18 to 29 years. CD4+ and CD8+ T cell populations were isolated with positive isolation kits from Invitrogen. The same data also contributed to another study, on yellow fever vaccine responses in identical twins. Reported in the second study: According to the authors, the vaccine-induced T cell response in identical twins seemed to be partly convergent and partly specific to each individual. Focusing on identical twins, the study followed the T cell clones that responded to the vaccine, and did so with precision.

Here the chain combines TRBV5-1 and TRBJ2-2; perhaps TRBD2 is the D gene, with 7 bases matching. This TCR was recovered from a woman between 18 and 30 years old in good health. The sample taken for sequencing was CD4+ T cells sorted from blood. The CDR3 corresponds to CASSPRGGVNTGELFF. The sequence in DNA is TGCGCCAGCAGCCCGCGAGGGGGGGTAAACACCGGGGAGCTGTTTTTT.